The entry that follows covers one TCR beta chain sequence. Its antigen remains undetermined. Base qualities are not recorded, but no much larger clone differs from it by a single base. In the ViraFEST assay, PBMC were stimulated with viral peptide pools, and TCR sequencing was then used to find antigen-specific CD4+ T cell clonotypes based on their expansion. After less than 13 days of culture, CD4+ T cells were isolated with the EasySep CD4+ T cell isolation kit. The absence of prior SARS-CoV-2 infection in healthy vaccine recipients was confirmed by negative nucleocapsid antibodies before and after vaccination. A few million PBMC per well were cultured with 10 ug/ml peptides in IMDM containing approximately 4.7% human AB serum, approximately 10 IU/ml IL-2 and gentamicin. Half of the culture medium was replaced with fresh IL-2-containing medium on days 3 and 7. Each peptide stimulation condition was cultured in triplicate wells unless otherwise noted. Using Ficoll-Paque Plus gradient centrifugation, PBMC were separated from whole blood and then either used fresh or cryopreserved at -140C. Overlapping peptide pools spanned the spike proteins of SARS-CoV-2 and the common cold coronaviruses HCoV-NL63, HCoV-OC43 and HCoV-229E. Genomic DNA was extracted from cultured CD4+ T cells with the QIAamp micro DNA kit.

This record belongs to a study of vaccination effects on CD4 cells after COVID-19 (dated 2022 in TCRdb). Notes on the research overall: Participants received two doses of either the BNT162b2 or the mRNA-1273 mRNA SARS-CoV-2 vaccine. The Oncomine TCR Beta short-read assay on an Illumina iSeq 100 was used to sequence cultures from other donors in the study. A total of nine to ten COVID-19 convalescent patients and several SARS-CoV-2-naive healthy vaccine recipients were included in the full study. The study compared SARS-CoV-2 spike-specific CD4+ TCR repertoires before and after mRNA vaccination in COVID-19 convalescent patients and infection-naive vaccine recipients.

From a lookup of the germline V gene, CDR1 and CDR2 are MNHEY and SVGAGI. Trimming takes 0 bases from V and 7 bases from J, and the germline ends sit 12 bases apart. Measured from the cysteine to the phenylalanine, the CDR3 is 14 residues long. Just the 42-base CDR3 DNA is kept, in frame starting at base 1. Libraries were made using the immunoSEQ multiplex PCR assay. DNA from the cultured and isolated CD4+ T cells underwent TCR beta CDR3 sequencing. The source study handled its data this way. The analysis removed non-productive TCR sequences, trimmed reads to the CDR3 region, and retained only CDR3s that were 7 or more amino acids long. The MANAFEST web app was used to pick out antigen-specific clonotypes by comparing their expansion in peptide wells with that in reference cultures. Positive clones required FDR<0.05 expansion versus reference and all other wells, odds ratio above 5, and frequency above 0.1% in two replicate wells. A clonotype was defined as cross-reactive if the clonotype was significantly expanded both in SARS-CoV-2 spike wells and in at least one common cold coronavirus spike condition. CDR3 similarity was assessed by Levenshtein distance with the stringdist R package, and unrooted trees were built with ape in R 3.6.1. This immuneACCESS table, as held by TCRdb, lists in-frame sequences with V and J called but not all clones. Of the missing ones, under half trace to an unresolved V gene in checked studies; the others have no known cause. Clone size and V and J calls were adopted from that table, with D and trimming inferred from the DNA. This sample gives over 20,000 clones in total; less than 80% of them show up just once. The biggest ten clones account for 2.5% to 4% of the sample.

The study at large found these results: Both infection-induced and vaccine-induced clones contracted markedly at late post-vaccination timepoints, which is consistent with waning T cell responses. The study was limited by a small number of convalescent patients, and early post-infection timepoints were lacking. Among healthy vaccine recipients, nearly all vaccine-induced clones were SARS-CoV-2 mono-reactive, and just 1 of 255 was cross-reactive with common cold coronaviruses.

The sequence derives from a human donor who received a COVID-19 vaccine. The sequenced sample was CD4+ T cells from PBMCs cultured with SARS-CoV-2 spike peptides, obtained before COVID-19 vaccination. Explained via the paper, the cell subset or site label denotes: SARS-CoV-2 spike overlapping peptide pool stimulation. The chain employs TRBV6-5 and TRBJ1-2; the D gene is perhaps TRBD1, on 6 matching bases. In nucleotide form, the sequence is TGTGCCAGCAGTTACTCTGCAGGGGTGGGTGGCTACACCTTC. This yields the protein CASSYSAGVGGYTF.